This T cell receptor (beta chain) was recorded in a study of shared clonotypes between healthy human individuals. Turning to the study itself: For every donor, three CD4 naive, three CD4 memory, two CD8 naive and one CD8 memory plates were used.

Sequencing used immunoSEQ multiplex PCR; TCRdb keeps in-frame clones, though not all of them. Here the sample spans about 2,500,000 clones, around 90% being singletons. The CD4+ fraction was divided into a CD45RA+ naive subset and a CD45RA-negative memory subset. This clone occurred once. What was sequenced was naive CD4+ T cells sorted from blood. Subset defined: CD45RA+ positively selected. The clonotype originates from a man between 18 and 35 years old in good health.

CDR3 sequence reads: CASSEGGDPNTGELFF. CDR3 DNA: TGCGCCAGCAGTGAGGGAGGGGATCCGAACACCGGGGAGCTGTTTTTT. The V call is TRBV10-1, the J call TRBJ2-2; D is possibly TRBD2 (6 bases). V lost 2 bases to trimming and J lost 0 bases, with 10 bases between them. Germline V gene data show CDR1 as WNHNN and CDR2 as SYGVQD (reference sequence). This CDR3 contains 16 residues.